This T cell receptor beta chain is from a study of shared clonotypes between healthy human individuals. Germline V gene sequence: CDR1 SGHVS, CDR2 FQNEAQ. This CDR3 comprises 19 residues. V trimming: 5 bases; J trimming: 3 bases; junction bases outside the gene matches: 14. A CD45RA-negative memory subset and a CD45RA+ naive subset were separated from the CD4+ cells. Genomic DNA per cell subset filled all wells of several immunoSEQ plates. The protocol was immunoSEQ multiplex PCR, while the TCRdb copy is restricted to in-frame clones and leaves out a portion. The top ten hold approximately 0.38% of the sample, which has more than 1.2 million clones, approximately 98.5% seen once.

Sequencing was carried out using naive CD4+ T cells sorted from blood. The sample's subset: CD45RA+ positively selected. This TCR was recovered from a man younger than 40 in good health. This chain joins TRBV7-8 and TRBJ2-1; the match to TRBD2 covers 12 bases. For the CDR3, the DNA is TGTGCCAGCAGCCAAGTACTAGCGGGAGGATTAATCGACTACAATGAGCAGTTCTTC. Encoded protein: CASSQVLAGGLIDYNEQFF.